The T cell receptor beta chain described here comes from a study of PD-1 blockade in classical Hodgkin lymphoma. Study-level information: Nivolumab was given intravenously to patients at 3 mg/kg every 2 weeks. Study findings and constraints: Undefined causes, possibly disease activity or prior therapy, underlie the repertoire differences. Those achieving complete response showed baseline diversity like newly diagnosed patients. Relapsed/refractory patients reportedly had lower baseline diversity than newly diagnosed patients.

Relapse after autologous stem cell transplantation occurred in every patient, and brentuximab vedotin exposure varied. Trimming removed 0 bases at V and 0 bases at J, with 15 bases between. CDR3 size: 18 residues. The germline V gene encodes CDR1 LGHNA and CDR2 YSLEER. Here immunoSEQ multiplex PCR was the method, and the copy in TCRdb shows in-frame clones only, minus some. Of about 25,000 clones listed, around 80% are singletons. Note on this clone: Its antigen is not known.

The TCR originated in a human donor with classical Hodgkin lymphoma. The sample was peripheral blood mononuclear cells (PBMCs), taken before the second cycle of nivolumab. J is TRBJ2-1 and V is TRBV4-3; possible D gene TRBD1, 6 bases. For the CDR3, the DNA is TGCGCCAGCAGCCAAGACCCAAGGGGGACGAGCTCCTACAATGAGCAGTTCTTC. Translation gives CASSQDPRGTSSYNEQFF.